These T cell receptor beta chains were read from a single sample in a study of OX40 agonist ivuxolimab in advanced cancers. Some clones are missing from TCRdb's copy, which holds only in-frame ones; the method was immunoSEQ multiplex PCR. The table lists approximately 100,000 clones, less than 95% of them singletons. The material sequenced was CD4+ or CD8+ T cells sorted from blood, taken in a trial of the OX40 agonist ivuxolimab. Every receptor here comes from an adult with an advanced solid tumor such as melanoma, head and neck, liver or kidney cancer. CDR3s include the opening cysteine and the closing phenylalanine or tryptophan. D genes are given only for firm matches. The size field is filled for only some rows; it gives once, few, many or a size class.

D,V,J,size,DNA,CDR3
NA,TRBV5-1,TRBJ2-7,NA,TGCGCCAGCAGCGCGGGGACCGCGGGCGAGCAGTACTTC,CASSAGTAGEQYF
TRBD2,TRBV2,TRBJ2-3,NA,TGTGCCAGCTGTTTTACTAGCGGAATGAGCACAGATACGCAGTATTTT,CASCFTSGMSTDTQYF
TRBD1,TRBV6-5,TRBJ1-2,NA,TGTGCCAGCAGGCCCGACAGGGGGCACTATGGCTACACCTTC,CASRPDRGHYGYTF
NA,TRBV7-2,TRBJ2-3,few,TGTGCCAGCAGCTTAGATCCTCCTAGCACAGATACGCAGTATTTT,CASSLDPPSTDTQYF
TRBD1,TRBV28,TRBJ2-7,NA,TGTGCCAGCACCATGGGGGACAGCAACCGAAGGTCCTTC,CASTMGDSNRRSF
TRBD2,TRBV7-3,TRBJ2-1,NA,TGTGCCAGCAGCCTCTTAGCGGGAACCTACAATGAGCAGTTCTTC,CASSLLAGTYNEQFF
NA,TRBV28,TRBJ2-7,NA,TGTGCCAGCACCCCCGGACCACCGCAGGAGCAGTACTTC,CASTPGPPQEQYF
NA,TRBV19,TRBJ2-3,once,TGTGCCAGCACCATTAGCTGGGGCACAGATACGCAGTATTTT,CASTISWGTDTQYF
NA,TRBV11-3,TRBJ1-1,NA,TGTGCCAGCAGCCGTTCCATGAACACTGAAGCTTTCTTT,CASSRSMNTEAFF
TRBD1,TRBV5-6,TRBJ1-5,NA,TGTGCCAGCAGCCGGGGACAGGGGGCCAATCAGCCCCAGCATTTT,CASSRGQGANQPQHF
NA,TRBV27,TRBJ2-7,NA,TGTGCCAGCAGTTCCGGGGCTGCCGGCGAGCAGTACTTC,CASSSGAAGEQYF
NA,TRBV10-1,TRBJ2-7,NA,TGCGCCAGCAGTCCTAATGGTATTGGGTTGTACGAGCAGTACTTC,CASSPNGIGLYEQYF
TRBD2,TRBV5-1,TRBJ2-3,NA,TGCGCCAGCAACCCTCAAGCGGGAGTAGTAGATACGCAGTATTTT,CASNPQAGVVDTQYF
NA,TRBV5-6,TRBJ2-7,NA,TGTGCCAGCAGCATGAGGAAGACAGTCGAGCAGTACTTC,CASSMRKTVEQYF
NA,TRBV7-2,TRBJ2-1,NA,TGTGCCAGCAGCCCGGGAGTCTCGCAGTTCTTC,CASSPGVSQFF
NA,TRBV5-1,TRBJ2-5,NA,TGCGCCAGCAGCTTGGCCAGGCAGACGGGACAAGAGACCCAGTACTTC,CASSLARQTGQETQYF
TRBD1,TRBV7-2,TRBJ1-2,NA,TGTGCCAGCAGCTCGAGGACAGGGTCGACTCGATACACCTTC,CASSSRTGSTRYTF
NA,TRBV28,TRBJ1-4,NA,TGTGCCAGCAGTCCGCCCAACGGGGGGCGAAGGGAAAAACTGTTTTTT,CASSPPNGGRREKLFF
NA,TRBV18,TRBJ2-2,NA,TGTGCCAGCTCAGTAACGAACACCGGGGAGCTGTTTTTT,CASSVTNTGELFF
NA,TRBV2,TRBJ2-3,NA,TGTGCCAGCGTCGGAACAGAGACAGATACGCAGTATTTT,CASVGTETDTQYF
TRBD2,TRBV5-4,TRBJ2-3,NA,TGTGCCAGCGGCCGGGCGGGAGGTTCAGATACGCAGTATTTT,CASGRAGGSDTQYF
NA,TRBV7-2,TRBJ2-3,NA,TGTGCCAGCAGCTTGTATGGGGGTAGCACAGATACGCAGTATTTT,CASSLYGGSTDTQYF
NA,TRBV23-1,TRBJ1-2,NA,TGCGCCAGCAGTCAAGGACAAACCTTC,CASSQGQTF
NA,TRBV7-2,TRBJ2-2,NA,TGTGCCAGCAGCTTAGTTCTAATAGGCTCCACCGGGGAGCTGTTTTTT,CASSLVLIGSTGELFF
NA,TRBV19,TRBJ2-3,NA,TGTGCCAGTAGTATAGGAACAGTCTCGGGGACAGATACGCAGTATTTT,CASSIGTVSGTDTQYF
NA,TRBV7-3,TRBJ2-1,few,TGTGCCAGCAGCTTAAACCCCTTTGACTTCTTTGGTGAGCAGTTCTTC,CASSLNPFDFFGEQFF
NA,TRBV10-3,TRBJ2-7,NA,TGTGCCATCAGTGAGAGAGGGGGACATGCCCCTGCCGAGCAGTACTTC,CAISERGGHAPAEQYF
NA,TRBV7-3,TRBJ2-1,NA,TGTGCCAGCAGCTTACGCCGGGGTGAGCAGTTCTTC,CASSLRRGEQFF
NA,TRBV30,TRBJ2-5,NA,TGTGCCTGGAGTGCTAGCGCAGAGACCCAGTACTTC,CAWSASAETQYF
NA,TRBV7-2,TRBJ2-7,NA,TGTGCCAGCAGCGCCCCGGGAGTCCGGGGCTCCTACGAGCAGTACTTC,CASSAPGVRGSYEQYF
NA,TRBV4-1,TRBJ2-1,NA,TGCGCCAGCAGCCGGGAGCCTCCGGGGGCGCAGTTCTTC,CASSREPPGAQFF
NA,TRBV19,TRBJ2-6,NA,TGTGCCAGTAGTACTCGACAGGCCTCTGGGGCCAACGTCCTGACTTTC,CASSTRQASGANVLTF
TRBD2,TRBV11-2,TRBJ2-1,NA,TGTGCCAGCAGCCCACAGCGGGTCTCTCTAGCGGGGGGTGAGCAGTTCTTC,CASSPQRVSLAGGEQFF
TRBD1,TRBV7-9,TRBJ1-2,once,TGTGCCAGCAGCTGGGGGGCCGGGACAGGGGATGGCTACACCTTC,CASSWGAGTGDGYTF
NA,TRBV29-1,TRBJ2-5,NA,TGCAGCGTCGGAAAGGGGTCGCGGGACGGGACCCAGTACTTC,CSVGKGSRDGTQYF
TRBD1,TRBV5-1,TRBJ2-4,NA,TGCGCCAGCAGCTTGGGGACAGGAAACATTCAGTACTTC,CASSLGTGNIQYF
TRBD2,TRBV5-1,TRBJ2-1,NA,TGCGCCAGCAGCATTACGACTAGCGGTAACAATGAGCAGTTCTTC,CASSITTSGNNEQFF
NA,TRBV7-2,TRBJ1-2,NA,TGTGCCAGCAGCCCCGTACAGGGCTATGGCTACACCTTC,CASSPVQGYGYTF
NA,TRBV6-6,TRBJ1-4,NA,TGTGCCAGCAGTTATGACAGCGGCGCAACTAATGAAAAACTGTTTTTT,CASSYDSGATNEKLFF
NA,TRBV11-3,TRBJ2-5,NA,TGTGCCAGCAGCTTTAGCCAATCCGCAAGGGCAGAGACCCAGTACTTC,CASSFSQSARAETQYF
TRBD2,TRBV5-1,TRBJ2-7,NA,TGCGCCAGCAGCTTAGCTAGCGGGGCCTACGAGCAGTACTTC,CASSLASGAYEQYF
NA,TRBV5-4,TRBJ1-2,NA,TGTGCCAGCAGCTTGGTTAGTGGAGGGAGCTATGGCTACACCTTC,CASSLVSGGSYGYTF
TRBD2,TRBV5-1,TRBJ2-7,NA,TGCGCCAGCAGCTTGGGGATAGGGACTAGCCGGGGCGTTACCTACGAGCAGTACTTC,CASSLGIGTSRGVTYEQYF
TRBD2,TRBV28,TRBJ2-3,NA,TGTGCCAGCCTTACCCGACTAGCGGGAGATACGCAGTATTTT,CASLTRLAGDTQYF
TRBD2,TRBV4-2,TRBJ2-1,NA,TGTGCCAGCAGCAAGAGTGAGCGGGAACCTCTTTCCCACTCCCAGTTCTTC,CASSKSEREPLSHSQFF